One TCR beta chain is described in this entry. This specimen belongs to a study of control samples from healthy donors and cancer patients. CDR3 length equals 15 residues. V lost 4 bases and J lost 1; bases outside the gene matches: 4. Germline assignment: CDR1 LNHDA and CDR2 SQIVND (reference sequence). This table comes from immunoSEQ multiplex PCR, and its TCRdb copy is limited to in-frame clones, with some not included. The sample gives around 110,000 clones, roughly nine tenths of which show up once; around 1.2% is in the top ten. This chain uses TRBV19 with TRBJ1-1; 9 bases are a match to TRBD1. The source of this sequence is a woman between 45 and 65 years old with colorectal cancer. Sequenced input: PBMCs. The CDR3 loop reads CASSTDRGWNTEAFF. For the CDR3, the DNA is TGTGCCAGTAGTACCGACAGGGGGTGGAACACTGAAGCTTTCTTT.